This TCR beta chain is drawn from a study of blood T cell repertoires in COVID-19. Only in-frame clones appear in the TCRdb table, and some are missing; sequencing was by immunoSEQ multiplex PCR. Among 250,000 to 350,000 clones listed, 70% to 90% were seen once. Looked up from germline, CDR1 is LNHDA and CDR2 is SQIVND (reference sequence). The germline V and J ends were trimmed by 1 base and 8 bases, with 11 bases remaining between them. The CDR3 length is 13 residues. This clone was seen a few times. The clonotype comes from a woman aged 30 to 39 who had recovered from COVID-19. The sequencing input was PBMCs or T cells enriched from blood (not recorded which). J is TRBJ1-1 and V is TRBV19, with D tentatively TRBD1 (6 bases). CDR3 nucleotide sequence: TGTGCCAGTAGTATAGCCACAGGGAAAGAAGCTTTCTTT. This translates into CASSIATGKEAFF.